This TCR beta chain appears in the sequencing data of a study of post-analysis software for immune sequencing data. For the study at large: Secondary progressive, relapsing-remitting and progressive-relapsing multiple sclerosis were among the included disease courses. Findings of the study overall: Controls had significantly higher normalized Chao1 diversity than multiple sclerosis patients. TRBV segments more frequent in patients than in controls numbered roughly five and included TRBV5-6, TRBV5-1 and TRBV20-1.

The length of the CDR3 is 13 residues. Germline V lookup: CDR1 MNHEY, CDR2 SVGEGT. Trimming took 0 bases from V and 8 from J, leaving 7 bases between them. TCR beta cDNA libraries had unique molecular identifiers. T cells numbering roughly 0.85 to 11 million yielded a few hundred thousand cDNA molecules. TCRdb ran MiXCR on the PCR reads and lists one entry per CDR3 protein. The data show about 680,000 distinct CDR3 sequences, 55% to 60% seen once. A single count supports this clonotype. The antigen is unknown. This TCR was sampled from a girl aged 2 to 9 with multiple sclerosis. V usage is TRBV6-2 or TRBV6-3 and J usage is TRBJ2-2; no reliable D call. Sequences were obtained from blood. CDR3 region: CASSYSPQGELFF. The CDR3 nucleotides read TGTGCCAGCAGTTACTCGCCACAGGGGGAGCTGTTTTTT.